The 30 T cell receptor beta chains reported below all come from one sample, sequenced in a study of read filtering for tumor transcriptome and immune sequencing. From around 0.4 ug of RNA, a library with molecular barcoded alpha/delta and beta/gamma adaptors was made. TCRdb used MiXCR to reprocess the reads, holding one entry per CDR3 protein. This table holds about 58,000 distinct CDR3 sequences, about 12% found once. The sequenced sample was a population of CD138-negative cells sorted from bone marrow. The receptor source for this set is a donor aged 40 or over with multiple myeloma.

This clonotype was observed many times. The CDR3 DNA sequence: TGTGCCAGCAGAGAGGGAGCGGGTGAGCAGTTCTTC. Protein product: CASREGAGEQFF. The chain combines TRBV2 with TRBJ2-1, with D possibly TRBD2 on 6 matching bases. V gave up 6 bases and J gave up 9 bases, with 12 bases separating them. This CDR3 has 12 amino acids. The germline V gene encodes CDR1 SNHLY and CDR2 FYNNEI. Using reference TRBV2 and TRBJ2-1 for the parts outside the CDR3, the full variable domain is EPEVTQTPSHQVTQMGQEVILRCVPISNHLYFYWYRQILGQKVEFLVSFYNNEISEKSEIFDDQFSVERPDGSNFTLKIRSTKLEDSAMYFCASREGAGEQFFGPGTRLTVL.

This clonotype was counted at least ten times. CDR3 residues: CASSLARTGSEKLFF. The CDR3 DNA sequence: TGTGCCAGCAGCTTAGCGCGAACAGGGTCGGAAAAACTGTTTTTT. This sequence joins TRBV7-9 and TRBJ1-4, with a possible D match to TRBD1 (6 bases). CDR1 and CDR2 (germline): SEHNR, FQNEAQ (reference sequence). The CDR3 runs to 15 residues. The germline V and J ends were trimmed by 0 bases and 8 bases, with 13 bases remaining between them.

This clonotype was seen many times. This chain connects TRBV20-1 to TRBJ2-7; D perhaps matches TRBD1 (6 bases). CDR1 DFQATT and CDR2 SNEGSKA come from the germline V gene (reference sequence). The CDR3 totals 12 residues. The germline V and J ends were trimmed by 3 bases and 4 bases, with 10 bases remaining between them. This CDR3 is CSASAGVYEQYF. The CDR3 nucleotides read TGCAGTGCTAGCGCAGGGGTGTACGAGCAGTACTTC.

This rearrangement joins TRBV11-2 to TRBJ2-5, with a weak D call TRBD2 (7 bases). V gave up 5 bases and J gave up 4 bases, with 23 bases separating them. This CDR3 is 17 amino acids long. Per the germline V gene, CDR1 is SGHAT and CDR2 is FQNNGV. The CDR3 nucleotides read TGTGCCAGCAGCCCTAGTGGATTCGGGGGGCCCCGAGAGACCCAGTACTTC. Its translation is CASSPSGFGGPRETQYF.

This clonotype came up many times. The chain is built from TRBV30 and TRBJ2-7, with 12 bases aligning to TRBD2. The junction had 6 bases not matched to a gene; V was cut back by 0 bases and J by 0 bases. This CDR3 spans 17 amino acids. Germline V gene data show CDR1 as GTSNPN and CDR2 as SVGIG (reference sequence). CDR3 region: CAWSVRRLAGASYEQYF. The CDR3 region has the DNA TGTGCCTGGAGTGTACGGAGACTAGCGGGGGCCTCCTACGAGCAGTACTTC.

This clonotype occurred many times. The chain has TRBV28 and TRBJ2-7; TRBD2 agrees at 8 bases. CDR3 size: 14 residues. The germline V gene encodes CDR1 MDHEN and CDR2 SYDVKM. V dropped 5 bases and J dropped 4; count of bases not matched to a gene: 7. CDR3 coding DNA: TGTGCCAGCAGTCCAGGGACTAGTTTGTACGAGCAGTACTTC. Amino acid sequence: CASSPGTSLYEQYF.

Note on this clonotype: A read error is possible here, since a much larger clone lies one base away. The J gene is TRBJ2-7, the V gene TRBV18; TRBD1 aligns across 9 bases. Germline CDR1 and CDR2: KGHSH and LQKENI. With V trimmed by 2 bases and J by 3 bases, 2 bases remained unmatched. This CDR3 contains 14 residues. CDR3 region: CASSPRTGDYEQYF. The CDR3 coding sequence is TGTGCCAGCTCACCAAGGACAGGGGACTACGAGCAGTACTTC.

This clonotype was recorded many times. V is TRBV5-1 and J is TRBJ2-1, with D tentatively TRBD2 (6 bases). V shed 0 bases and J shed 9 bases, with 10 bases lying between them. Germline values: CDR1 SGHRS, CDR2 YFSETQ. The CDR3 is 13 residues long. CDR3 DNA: TGCGCCAGCAGCTTGGGGGCGGGGATTGAGCAGTTCTTC. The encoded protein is CASSLGAGIEQFF.

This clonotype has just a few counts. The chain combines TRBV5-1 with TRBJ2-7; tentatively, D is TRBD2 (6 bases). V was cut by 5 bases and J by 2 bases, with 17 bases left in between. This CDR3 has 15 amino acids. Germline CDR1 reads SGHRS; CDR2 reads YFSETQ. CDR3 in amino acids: CASSNQKGGTYEQYF. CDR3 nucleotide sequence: TGCGCCAGCAGTAACCAGAAGGGAGGCACCTACGAGCAGTACTTC.

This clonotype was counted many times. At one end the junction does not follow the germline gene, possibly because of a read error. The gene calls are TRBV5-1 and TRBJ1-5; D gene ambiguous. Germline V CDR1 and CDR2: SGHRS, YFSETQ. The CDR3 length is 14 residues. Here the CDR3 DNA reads TGTGCCAGCAGCTTAGGAGGCAGCAATCAGCCCCAGCATTTT. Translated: CASSLGGSNQPQHF.

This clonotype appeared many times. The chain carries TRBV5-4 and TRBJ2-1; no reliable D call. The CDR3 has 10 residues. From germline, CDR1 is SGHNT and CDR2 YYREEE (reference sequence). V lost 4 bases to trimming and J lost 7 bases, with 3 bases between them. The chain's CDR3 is CASSGNEQFF. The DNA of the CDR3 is TGTGCCAGCAGCGGAAATGAGCAGTTCTTC.

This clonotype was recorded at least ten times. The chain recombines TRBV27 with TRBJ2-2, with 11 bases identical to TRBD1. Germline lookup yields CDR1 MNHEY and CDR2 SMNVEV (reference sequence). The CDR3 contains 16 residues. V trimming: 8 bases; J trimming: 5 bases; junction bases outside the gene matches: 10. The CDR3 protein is CASRRIGQGATGELFF. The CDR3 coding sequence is TGTGCCAGCCGAAGGATAGGACAGGGGGCGACCGGGGAGCTGTTTTTT.

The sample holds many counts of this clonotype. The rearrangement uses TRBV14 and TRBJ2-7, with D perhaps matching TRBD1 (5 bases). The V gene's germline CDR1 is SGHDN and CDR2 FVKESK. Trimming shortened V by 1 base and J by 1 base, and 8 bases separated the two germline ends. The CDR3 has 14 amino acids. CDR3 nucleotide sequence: TGTGCCAGCAGCCAAGGGGGCAGGTCCTACGAGCAGTACTTC. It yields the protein CASSQGGRSYEQYF.

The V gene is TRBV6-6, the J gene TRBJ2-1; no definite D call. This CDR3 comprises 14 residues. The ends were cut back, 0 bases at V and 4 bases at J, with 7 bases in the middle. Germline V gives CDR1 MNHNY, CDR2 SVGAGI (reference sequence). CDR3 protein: CASSYSGLYNEQFF. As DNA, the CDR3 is TGTGCCAGCAGTTACTCAGGGTTGTACAATGAGCAGTTCTTC.

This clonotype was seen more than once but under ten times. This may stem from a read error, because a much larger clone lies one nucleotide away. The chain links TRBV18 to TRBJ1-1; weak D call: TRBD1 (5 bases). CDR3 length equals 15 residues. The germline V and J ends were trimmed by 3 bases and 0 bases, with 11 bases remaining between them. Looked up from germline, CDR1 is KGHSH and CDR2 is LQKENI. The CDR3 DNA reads TGTGCCAGCTCACCGGGACTTGGAGTGAACACTGAAGCTTTCTTT. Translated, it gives CASSPGLGVNTEAFF.

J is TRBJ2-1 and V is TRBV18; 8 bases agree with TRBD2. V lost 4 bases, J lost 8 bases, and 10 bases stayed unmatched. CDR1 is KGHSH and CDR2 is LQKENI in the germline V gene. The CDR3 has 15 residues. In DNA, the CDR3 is TGTGCCAGCTCACGCAATAGCGGGGCTCAGGATGAGCAGTTCTTC. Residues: CASSRNSGAQDEQFF.

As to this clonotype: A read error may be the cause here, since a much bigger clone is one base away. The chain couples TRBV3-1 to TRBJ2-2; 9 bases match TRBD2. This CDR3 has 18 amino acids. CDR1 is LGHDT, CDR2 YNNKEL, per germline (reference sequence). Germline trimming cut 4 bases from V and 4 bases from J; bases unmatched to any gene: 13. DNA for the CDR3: TGTGCCAGCAGCCGAGACGGTGGACTAGCGCGACCCACCGGGGAGCTGTTTTTT. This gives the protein CASSRDGGLARPTGELFF. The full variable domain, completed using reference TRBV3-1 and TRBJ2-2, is DTAVSQTPKYLVTQMGNDKSIKCEQNLGHDTMYWYKQDSKKFLKIMFSYNNKELIINETVPNRFSPKSPDKAHLNLHINSLELGDSAVYFCASSRDGGLARPTGELFFGEGSRLTVL.

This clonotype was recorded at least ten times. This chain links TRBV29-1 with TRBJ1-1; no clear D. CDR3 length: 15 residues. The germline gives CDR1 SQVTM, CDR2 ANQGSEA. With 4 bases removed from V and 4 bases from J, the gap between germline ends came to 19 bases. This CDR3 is CSVAPVTGLGTEAFF. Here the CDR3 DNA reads TGCAGCGTTGCCCCTGTGACGGGCTTGGGCACTGAAGCTTTCTTT.

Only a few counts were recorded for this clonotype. The CDR3, as DNA: TGTGCCAGCAGGGTGGGCTCGGGCTGGAATGAGCAGTTCTTC. It is translated as CASRVGSGWNEQFF. The gene calls are TRBV2 and TRBJ2-1; D remains ambiguous. Germline V CDR1 and CDR2: SNHLY, FYNNEI. Trimming pared 6 bases from V and 7 bases from J, leaving 16 bases between. The CDR3 extends over 14 amino acids.

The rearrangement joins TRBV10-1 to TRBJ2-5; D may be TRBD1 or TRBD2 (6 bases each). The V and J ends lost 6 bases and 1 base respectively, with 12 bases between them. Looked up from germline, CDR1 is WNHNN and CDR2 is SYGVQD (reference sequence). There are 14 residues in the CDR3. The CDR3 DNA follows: TGCGCCAGCAGAGGAGGGGGTGGCCAAGAGACCCAGTACTTC. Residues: CASRGGGGQETQYF.

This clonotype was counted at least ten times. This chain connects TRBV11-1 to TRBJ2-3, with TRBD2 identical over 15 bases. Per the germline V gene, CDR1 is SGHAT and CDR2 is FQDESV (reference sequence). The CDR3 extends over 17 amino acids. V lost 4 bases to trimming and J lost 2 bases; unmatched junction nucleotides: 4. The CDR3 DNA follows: TGTGCCAGCAGCTCGGGACTAGCGGGGGGCCACACAGATACGCAGTATTTT. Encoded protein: CASSSGLAGGHTDTQYF.

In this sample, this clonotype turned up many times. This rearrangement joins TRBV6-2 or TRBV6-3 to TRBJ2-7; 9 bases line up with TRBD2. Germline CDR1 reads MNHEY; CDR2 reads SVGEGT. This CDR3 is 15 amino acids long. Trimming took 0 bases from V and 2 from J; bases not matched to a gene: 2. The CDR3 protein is CASSYSTSGTYEQYF. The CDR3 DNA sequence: TGTGCCAGCAGTTACTCGACTAGCGGAACCTACGAGCAGTACTTC.

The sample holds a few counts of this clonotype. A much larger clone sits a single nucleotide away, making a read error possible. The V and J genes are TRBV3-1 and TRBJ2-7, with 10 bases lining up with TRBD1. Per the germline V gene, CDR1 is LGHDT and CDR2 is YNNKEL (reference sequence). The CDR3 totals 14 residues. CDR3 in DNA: TGTGCCGGCAGCCGCTTGGGACAGGGGTACGAGCAGTACTTC. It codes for CAGSRLGQGYEQYF.

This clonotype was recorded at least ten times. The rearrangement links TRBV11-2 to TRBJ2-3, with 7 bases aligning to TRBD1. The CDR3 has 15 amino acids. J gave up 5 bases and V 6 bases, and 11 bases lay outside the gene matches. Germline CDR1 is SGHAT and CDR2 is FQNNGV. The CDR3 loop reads CASRPTGEMIDTQYF. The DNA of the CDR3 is TGTGCCAGCAGACCCACAGGGGAGATGATAGATACGCAGTATTTT.

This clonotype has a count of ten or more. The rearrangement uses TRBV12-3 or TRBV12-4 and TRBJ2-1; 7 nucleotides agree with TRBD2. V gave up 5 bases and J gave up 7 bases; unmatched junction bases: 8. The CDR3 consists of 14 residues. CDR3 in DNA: TGTGCCAGCAGTACCTACGGGGGGAGTAATGAGCAGTTCTTC. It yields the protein CASSTYGGSNEQFF.

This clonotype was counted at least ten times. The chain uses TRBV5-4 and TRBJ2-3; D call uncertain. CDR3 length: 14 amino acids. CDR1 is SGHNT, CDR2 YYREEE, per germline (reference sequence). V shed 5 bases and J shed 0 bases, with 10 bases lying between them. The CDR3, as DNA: TGTGCCAGCAGGCAGGAACTTAGCACAGATACGCAGTATTTT. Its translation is CASRQELSTDTQYF.

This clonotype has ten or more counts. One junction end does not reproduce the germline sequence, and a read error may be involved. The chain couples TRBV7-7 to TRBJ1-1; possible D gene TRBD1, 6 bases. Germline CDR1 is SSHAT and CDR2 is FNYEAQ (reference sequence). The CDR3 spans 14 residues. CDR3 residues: CASSSLDSGTEAFF. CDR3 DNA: TGTGCTAGCAGCTCCCTGGACAGCGGGACTGAAGCTTTCTTT.

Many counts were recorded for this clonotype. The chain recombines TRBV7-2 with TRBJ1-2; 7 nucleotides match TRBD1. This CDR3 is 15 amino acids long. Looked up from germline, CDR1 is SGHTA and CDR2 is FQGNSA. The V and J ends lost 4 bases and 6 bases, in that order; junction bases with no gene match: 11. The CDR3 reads CASSSSQNRGNGYTF. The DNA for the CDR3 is TGTGCCAGCAGCTCTTCTCAAAACAGGGGTAATGGCTACACCTTC.

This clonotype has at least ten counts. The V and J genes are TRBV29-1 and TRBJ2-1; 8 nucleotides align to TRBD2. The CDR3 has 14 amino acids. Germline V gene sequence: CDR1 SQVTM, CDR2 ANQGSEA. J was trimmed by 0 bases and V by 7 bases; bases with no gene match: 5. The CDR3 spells CSALAGNSYNEQFF. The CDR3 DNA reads TGCAGCGCTTTAGCGGGGAACTCCTACAATGAGCAGTTCTTC.

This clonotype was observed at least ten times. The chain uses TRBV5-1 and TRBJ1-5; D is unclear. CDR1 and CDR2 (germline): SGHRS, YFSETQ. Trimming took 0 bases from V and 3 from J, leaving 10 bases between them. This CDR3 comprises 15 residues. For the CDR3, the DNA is TGCGCCAGCAGCTTGGATCCAGGCGCCAATCAGCCCCAGCATTTT. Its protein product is CASSLDPGANQPQHF.